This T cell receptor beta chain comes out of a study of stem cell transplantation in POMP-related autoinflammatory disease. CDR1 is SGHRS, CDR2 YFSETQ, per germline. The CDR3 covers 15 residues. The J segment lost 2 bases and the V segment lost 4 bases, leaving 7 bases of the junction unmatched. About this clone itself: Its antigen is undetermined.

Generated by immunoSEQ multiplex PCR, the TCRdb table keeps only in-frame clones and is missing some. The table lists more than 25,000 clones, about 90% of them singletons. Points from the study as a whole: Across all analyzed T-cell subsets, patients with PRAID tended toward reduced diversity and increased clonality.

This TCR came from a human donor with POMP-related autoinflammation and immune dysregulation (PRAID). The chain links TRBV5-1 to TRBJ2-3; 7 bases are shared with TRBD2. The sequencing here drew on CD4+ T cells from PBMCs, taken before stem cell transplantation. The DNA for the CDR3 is TGCGCCAGCAGCACAGGACTAGTTCCCACAGATACGCAGTATTTT. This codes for CASSTGLVPTDTQYF. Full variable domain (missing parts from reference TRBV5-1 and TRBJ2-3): KAGVTQTPRYLIKTRGQQVTLSCSPISGHRSVSWYQQTPGQGLQFLFEYFSETQRNKGNFPGRFSGRQFSNSRSEMNVSTLELGDSALYLCASSTGLVPTDTQYFGPGTRLTVL.